This T cell receptor beta chain was retrieved from a study of cytomegalovirus exposure and HLA in healthy donors. Study-level findings and limits: Later analysis identified several of the most significant clusters that appeared linked to common viral pathogens. An analysis done earlier found most TCR beta V segments productive about 87% or about 30% of the time.

It was with 60 Vbeta and 13 Jbeta primers that the PCR ran. Generated by immunoSEQ multiplex PCR, the TCRdb table keeps only in-frame clones and is missing some. Of about 150,000 clones listed, 70% to 80% are singletons. The CDR3 is 16 residues long. The V segment lost 8 bases and the J segment 6 bases; nucleotides outside the gene matches: 15. Germline CDR1 and CDR2: ENHRY and SYGVKD. Points on this clone: Its antigen is not identified.

The chain is built from TRBV10-3 and TRBJ2-7, with 11 bases that match TRBD1. Sequencing was carried out using PBMCs. This TCR was sampled from a woman between 35 and 50 years old in good health and CMV-seronegative. This CDR3 is CAIGRLPGQGEGEQYF. In DNA, the CDR3 is TGTGCCATCGGAAGATTACCGGGACAGGGGGAGGGCGAGCAGTACTTC.